This is a list of T cell receptor beta chains from one sample in a study of regulatory T cells. TCRdb's copy holds only in-frame clones and misses some; the assay was immunoSEQ multiplex PCR. The profile shows about 18,000 clones, around 80% of them singletons. The sequenced sample was conventional CD4+ T cells sorted from blood. These receptors were collected from a person in their thirties with CD3G deficiency. Both conserved end residues are part of each CDR3. The D gene is left open where the match is weak. Some rows have no size entry. The others give once, few or many, or a class for an expanded clone.

size: -; length: 15; J: TRBJ2-7; D: TRBD1; V: TRBV5-5; DNA: TGTGCCAGCAGCAGCGCCGGGACAGGGATCTACGAGCAGTACTTC; CDR3: CASSSAGTGIYEQYF
size: -; length: 14; J: TRBJ2-7; D: TRBD2; V: TRBV28; DNA: TGTGCCAGCAGCCGACTAGCGAACTCCTACGAGCAGTACTTC; CDR3: CASSRLANSYEQYF
size: -; length: 18; J: TRBJ2-4; D: TRBD2; V: TRBV6-1; DNA: TGTGCCAGCAGTGAAGGGGAGGCTAGCGGATATGCCAAAAACATTCAGTACTTC; CDR3: CASSEGEASGYAKNIQYF
size: -; length: 15; J: TRBJ2-3; D: -; V: TRBV7-9; DNA: TGTGCCAGCAGCTATACACGGGGCCTAACAGATACGCAGTATTTT; CDR3: CASSYTRGLTDTQYF
size: -; length: 14; J: TRBJ2-3; D: -; V: TRBV9; DNA: TGTGCCAGCAGCTTCGGAGGTAGCACAGATACGCAGTATTTT; CDR3: CASSFGGSTDTQYF
size: -; length: 15; J: TRBJ2-7; D: -; V: TRBV9; DNA: TGTGCCAGCAGCGTAGGTGTCGGGCCAGGCGCCGAGCAGTACTTC; CDR3: CASSVGVGPGAEQYF
size: -; length: 15; J: TRBJ2-7; D: -; V: TRBV5-1; DNA: TGCGCCAGCAGCCACGGGAGTCCGCACTCCTACGAGCAGTACTTC; CDR3: CASSHGSPHSYEQYF
size: -; length: 16; J: TRBJ1-2; D: TRBD1; V: TRBV6-5; DNA: TGTGCCAGCAGTTACTCATGGACAGGGAGCCTCAATGGCTACACCTTC; CDR3: CASSYSWTGSLNGYTF
size: -; length: 16; J: TRBJ2-7; D: TRBD1; V: TRBV11-2; DNA: TGTGCCAGCAGCTTAGCCCGACAGGGGATCCCCCACGAGCAGTACTTC; CDR3: CASSLARQGIPHEQYF
size: -; length: 15; J: TRBJ1-1; D: TRBD1; V: TRBV5-6; DNA: TGTGCCAGCAGCTTGTTCGGGACAGGGGGCCGGTCAGCTTTCTTT; CDR3: CASSLFGTGGRSAFF
size: -; length: 13; J: TRBJ2-5; D: -; V: TRBV11-2; DNA: TGTGCCAGCAGCCCGCTGGGGGGAGCGACCCAGTACTTC; CDR3: CASSPLGGATQYF
size: -; length: 14; J: TRBJ1-1; D: -; V: TRBV7-2; DNA: TGTGCCAGCAGCCTCCTCGGGACACTGACTGAAGCTTTCTTT; CDR3: CASSLLGTLTEAFF
size: -; length: 15; J: TRBJ2-7; D: TRBD2; V: TRBV28; DNA: TGTGCCAGCAGTTTCCTCCTCGGGAGGCGCCACGAGCAGTACTTC; CDR3: CASSFLLGRRHEQYF
size: -; length: 11; J: TRBJ1-2; D: -; V: TRBV28; DNA: TGTGCCAGCGGCGGATTTTATGGCTACACCTTC; CDR3: CASGGFYGYTF
size: -; length: 16; J: TRBJ2-1; D: -; V: TRBV19; DNA: TGTGCCAGTAGTGGGGTCTTAGGCAGCTCGCACAATGAGCAGTTCTTC; CDR3: CASSGVLGSSHNEQFF
size: -; length: 16; J: TRBJ1-6; D: -; V: TRBV28; DNA: TGTGCCAGCAGTCCATTCCAGGGTTACGAACTGTCACCCCTCCACTTT; CDR3: CASSPFQGYELSPLHF
size: once; length: 13; J: TRBJ1-1; D: -; V: TRBV6-1; DNA: TGTGCCAGCGCCGGCAGATGGAACACTGAAGCTTTCTTT; CDR3: CASAGRWNTEAFF
size: -; length: 13; J: TRBJ1-2; D: -; V: TRBV7-9; DNA: TGTGCCAGCAGCCGCGGGGCGGGGTCCGGCTACACCTTC; CDR3: CASSRGAGSGYTF
size: -; length: 16; J: TRBJ1-4; D: -; V: TRBV7-2; DNA: TGTGCCAGCAGCTTAAGGGGGGGTGGCGCAGCTGGGAAACTGTTTTTT; CDR3: CASSLRGGGAAGKLFF
size: -; length: 15; J: TRBJ1-1; D: -; V: TRBV28; DNA: TGTGCCAGCAGTTTGTTCCGGAGGAGGGACACTGAAGCTTTCTTT; CDR3: CASSLFRRRDTEAFF
size: -; length: 14; J: TRBJ2-3; D: -; V: TRBV11-2; DNA: TGTGCCAGCAGCTCCCGACCCTACACAGATACGCAGTATTTT; CDR3: CASSSRPYTDTQYF
size: -; length: 16; J: TRBJ2-3; D: TRBD1; V: TRBV6-1; DNA: TGTGCCAGCAGTGTCTGGGGACAGTTTAGCACAGATACGCAGTATTTT; CDR3: CASSVWGQFSTDTQYF
size: -; length: 13; J: TRBJ1-1; D: -; V: TRBV6-1; DNA: TGTGCCAGCAGTTGGGGCTCGGGCACTGAAGCTTTCTTT; CDR3: CASSWGSGTEAFF
size: -; length: 16; J: TRBJ2-3; D: TRBD1; V: TRBV7-9; DNA: TGTGCCAGCAGCTCCTTCGGACAGGGCCTCACAGATACGCAGTATTTT; CDR3: CASSSFGQGLTDTQYF
size: few; length: 13; J: TRBJ1-5; D: -; V: TRBV28; DNA: TGTGCCAGCAGACCTACAGGGACTCAGCCCCAGCATTTT; CDR3: CASRPTGTQPQHF
size: -; length: 17; J: TRBJ1-1; D: -; V: TRBV5-1; DNA: TGCGCCAGCAGCTTGGGGGTCCGGATGGGGATATACACTGAAGCTTTCTTT; CDR3: CASSLGVRMGIYTEAFF
size: -; length: 17; J: TRBJ2-6; D: -; V: TRBV10-3; DNA: TGTGCCACCAAAAGAGACCGATACCAATCTGGGGCCAACGTCCTGACTTTC; CDR3: CATKRDRYQSGANVLTF
size: -; length: 15; J: TRBJ2-3; D: -; V: TRBV5-1; DNA: TGCGCCAGCAGCTTGGGCCGGGGGCTCACAGATACGCAGTATTTT; CDR3: CASSLGRGLTDTQYF
size: -; length: 16; J: TRBJ1-5; D: -; V: TRBV28; DNA: TGTGCCAGCAGTACGCTCCGAGGTGGCCGGAATCAGCCCCAGCATTTT; CDR3: CASSTLRGGRNQPQHF
size: -; length: 15; J: TRBJ1-4; D: -; V: TRBV6-6; DNA: TGTGCCAGCAGTCTGCAGGGCTCAACTAATGAAAAACTGTTTTTT; CDR3: CASSLQGSTNEKLFF
size: -; length: 14; J: TRBJ1-4; D: TRBD1; V: TRBV7-9; DNA: TGTGCCAGCAGCTTAGCAGGGGGCGCGGAAAAACTGTTTTTT; CDR3: CASSLAGGAEKLFF
size: -; length: 15; J: TRBJ1-5; D: -; V: TRBV28; DNA: TGTGCCAGCAGTGCGGTGGGGGCGAGCAATCAGCCCCAGCATTTT; CDR3: CASSAVGASNQPQHF
size: once; length: 15; J: TRBJ2-6; D: -; V: TRBV7-8; DNA: TGTGCCAGCAGCCAAACAATTACGGGGGCCAACGTCCTGACTTTC; CDR3: CASSQTITGANVLTF
size: -; length: 13; J: TRBJ2-1; D: -; V: TRBV7-6; DNA: TGTGCCAGCAGCATACTAAGCCGGTCTGAGCAGTTCTTC; CDR3: CASSILSRSEQFF
size: -; length: 15; J: TRBJ1-2; D: -; V: TRBV28; DNA: TGTGCCAGCAGCCCCGGGGGGCAGGGCAACTATGGCTACACCTTC; CDR3: CASSPGGQGNYGYTF
size: -; length: 14; J: TRBJ1-5; D: -; V: TRBV6-6; DNA: TGTGCCAGCAGAGGACAGTATAGCAATCAGCCCCAGCATTTT; CDR3: CASRGQYSNQPQHF
size: once; length: 11; J: TRBJ2-7; D: -; V: TRBV6-6; DNA: TGTGCCAGCTCTGAGGGGGGAGAGCAGTACTTC; CDR3: CASSEGGEQYF
size: -; length: 13; J: TRBJ2-7; D: -; V: TRBV7-2; DNA: TGTGCCAGCAGCTTAGCCAGCTCCTACGAGCAGTACTTC; CDR3: CASSLASSYEQYF
size: -; length: 16; J: TRBJ1-1; D: -; V: TRBV6-1; DNA: TGTGCCAGCAGTGAAAGGAACTGGGGGTTGAACACTGAAGCTTTCTTT; CDR3: CASSERNWGLNTEAFF
size: -; length: 13; J: TRBJ1-1; D: -; V: TRBV5-5; DNA: TGTGCCAGCAGCTTAATCGGTTACACTGAAGCTTTCTTT; CDR3: CASSLIGYTEAFF
size: -; length: 14; J: TRBJ1-5; D: -; V: TRBV27; DNA: TGTGCCAGCAGTTCGGGTCGTAGCAATCAGCCCCAGCATTTT; CDR3: CASSSGRSNQPQHF
size: -; length: 16; J: TRBJ2-7; D: TRBD2; V: TRBV27; DNA: TGTGCCAGCAGTCCAAGGGGGCGGGAGGGGACCTACGAGCAGTGCTTC; CDR3: CASSPRGREGTYEQCF
size: -; length: 13; J: TRBJ2-6; D: -; V: TRBV10-3; DNA: TGTGCCATCAGTAACTCTGGGGCCAACGTCCTGACTTTC; CDR3: CAISNSGANVLTF
size: -; length: 11; J: TRBJ1-2; D: -; V: TRBV20-1; DNA: TGCAGTGCCCAAAACCTCTATGGCTACACCTTC; CDR3: CSAQNLYGYTF
size: -; length: 14; J: TRBJ2-2; D: -; V: TRBV11-2; DNA: TGTGCCAGCAGCGGAGGGGGGGGCACCGGGGAGCTGTTTTTT; CDR3: CASSGGGGTGELFF
size: -; length: 17; J: TRBJ2-5; D: -; V: TRBV7-8; DNA: TGTGCCAGCAGCTTAGCTCACCGGAAGGGGTCCCAAGAGACCCAGTACTTC; CDR3: CASSLAHRKGSQETQYF
size: -; length: 15; J: TRBJ2-7; D: -; V: TRBV10-3; DNA: TGTGCCATCAGTGCTCGTTATGGCCTCTCCTACGAGCAGTACTTC; CDR3: CAISARYGLSYEQYF
size: -; length: 13; J: TRBJ1-6; D: -; V: TRBV6-1; DNA: TGTGCCAGCAGCCAAGCGCGAGGTTCACCCCTCCACTTT; CDR3: CASSQARGSPLHF
size: -; length: 13; J: TRBJ2-6; D: -; V: TRBV28; DNA: TGTGCCAGCAGTTCACCCGGGGCCAACGTCCTGACTTTC; CDR3: CASSSPGANVLTF
size: -; length: 13; J: TRBJ1-1; D: -; V: TRBV28; DNA: TGTGCCAGCACCGGTAGGGGGAACACTGAAGCTTTCTTT; CDR3: CASTGRGNTEAFF
size: -; length: 14; J: TRBJ2-7; D: -; V: TRBV28; DNA: TGTGCCAGCAGCCCGGACTTCCGCGCCTACGAGCAGTACTTC; CDR3: CASSPDFRAYEQYF
size: -; length: 16; J: TRBJ2-1; D: TRBD2; V: TRBV19; DNA: TGTGCCAGTAGTATCACCGGGGCTAGCGGGAGCAGTACGCAGTTCTTC; CDR3: CASSITGASGSSTQFF
size: -; length: 12; J: TRBJ1-2; D: -; V: TRBV28; DNA: TGTGCCAGCAGTTCTACAAACTATGGCTACACCTTC; CDR3: CASSSTNYGYTF
size: -; length: 14; J: TRBJ2-1; D: -; V: TRBV7-9; DNA: TGTGCCAGCAGCTACGACGGGACCTACAATGAGCAGTTCTTC; CDR3: CASSYDGTYNEQFF
size: -; length: 17; J: TRBJ2-5; D: TRBD2; V: TRBV5-1; DNA: TGCGCCAGCAGCTTGGGGATAGCGGGCTCAGCAAGGGAGACCCAGTACTTC; CDR3: CASSLGIAGSARETQYF
size: few; length: 15; J: TRBJ1-2; D: -; V: TRBV27; DNA: TGTGCCAGCAGTCCGAAACCAGGCTGGAACTATGGCTACACCTTC; CDR3: CASSPKPGWNYGYTF
size: -; length: 15; J: TRBJ1-1; D: -; V: TRBV6-1; DNA: TGTGCCAGCAGTCGTCACCCCCTAATGAACACTGAAGCTTTCTTT; CDR3: CASSRHPLMNTEAFF